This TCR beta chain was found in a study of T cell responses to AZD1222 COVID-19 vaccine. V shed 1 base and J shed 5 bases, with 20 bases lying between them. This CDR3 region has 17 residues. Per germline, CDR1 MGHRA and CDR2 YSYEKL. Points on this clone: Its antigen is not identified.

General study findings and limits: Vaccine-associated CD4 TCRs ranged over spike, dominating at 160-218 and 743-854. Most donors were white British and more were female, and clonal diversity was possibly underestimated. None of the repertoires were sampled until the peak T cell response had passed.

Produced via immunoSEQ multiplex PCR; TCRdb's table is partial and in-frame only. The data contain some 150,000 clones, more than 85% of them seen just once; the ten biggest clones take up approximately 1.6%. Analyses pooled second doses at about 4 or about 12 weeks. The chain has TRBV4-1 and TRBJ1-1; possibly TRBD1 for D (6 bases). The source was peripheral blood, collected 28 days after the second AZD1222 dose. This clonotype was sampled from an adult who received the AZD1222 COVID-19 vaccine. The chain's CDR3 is CASSQGAFRGARTEAFF. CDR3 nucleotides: TGCGCCAGCAGCCAAGGGGCGTTTCGGGGGGCAAGGACTGAAGCTTTCTTT.